The present TCR beta chain was sequenced within a study of human T cells and chemical hapten exposure. As to time point: healthy volunteer bleed at 2 weeks. Whole blood that had not been fractionated was the source of extracted total RNA. MiXCR, applied by TCRdb to the RACE reads, yields one record per CDR3 protein. The repertoire holds approximately 45,000 distinct CDR3 sequences, with around 4.5% as singletons. The V end lost 2 bases, the J end lost 0 bases, and 10 bases lay between the germline ends. Germline loops: CDR1 SQVTM, CDR2 ANQGSEA. This CDR3 has 14 residues. This clonotype was recorded many times.

The receptor's source is a female donor in good health. Some clones in this sample may be carry-over from other donors' samples. The genes are TRBV29-1 and TRBJ1-2; D gene unclear. Sequencing input: whole blood. CDR3 residues: CSVESDLANYGYTF. CDR3 coding DNA: TGCAGCGTTGAAAGTGACCTAGCTAACTATGGCTACACCTTC.